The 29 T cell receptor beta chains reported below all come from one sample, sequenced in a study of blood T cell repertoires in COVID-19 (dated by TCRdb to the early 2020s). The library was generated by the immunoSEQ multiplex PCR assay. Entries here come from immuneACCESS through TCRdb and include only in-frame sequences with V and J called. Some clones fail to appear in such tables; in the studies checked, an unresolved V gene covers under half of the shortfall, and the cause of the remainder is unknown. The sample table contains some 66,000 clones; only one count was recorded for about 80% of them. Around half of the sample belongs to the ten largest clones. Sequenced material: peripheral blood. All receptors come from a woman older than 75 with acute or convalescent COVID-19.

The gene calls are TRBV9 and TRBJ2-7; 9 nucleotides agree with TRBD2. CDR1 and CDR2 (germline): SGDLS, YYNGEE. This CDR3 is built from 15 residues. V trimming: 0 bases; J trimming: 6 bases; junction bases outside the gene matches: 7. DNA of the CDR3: TGTGCCAGCAGCGTAGGGCTAGCGGGGTCTATCGAGCAGTACTTC. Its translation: CASSVGLAGSIEQYF.

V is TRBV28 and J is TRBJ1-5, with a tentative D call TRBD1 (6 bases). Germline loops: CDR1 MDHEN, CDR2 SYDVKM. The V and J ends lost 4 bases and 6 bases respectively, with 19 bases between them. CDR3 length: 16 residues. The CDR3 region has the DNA TGTGCCAGCAGTTCCCCGAGTGGGGGCGTGGGTCAGCCCCAGCATTTT. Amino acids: CASSSPSGGVGQPQHF.

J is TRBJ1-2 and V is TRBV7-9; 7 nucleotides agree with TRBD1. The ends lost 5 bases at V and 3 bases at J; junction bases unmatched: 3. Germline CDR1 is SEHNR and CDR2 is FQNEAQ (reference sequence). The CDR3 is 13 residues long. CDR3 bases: TGTGCCAGCAGCAAAGGGACAGACTATGGCTACACCTTC. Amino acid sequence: CASSKGTDYGYTF.

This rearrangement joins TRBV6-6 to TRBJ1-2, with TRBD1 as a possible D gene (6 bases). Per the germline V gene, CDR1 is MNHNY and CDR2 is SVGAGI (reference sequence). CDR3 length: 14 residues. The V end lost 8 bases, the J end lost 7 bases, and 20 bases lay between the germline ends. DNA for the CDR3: TGTGCCAGCCTCGGGGCACAGGGTGGCTTTGGCTACACCTTC. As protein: CASLGAQGGFGYTF.

CDR3 sequence: CATSDFGQPQHF. In DNA form, the CDR3 reads TGTGCCACCAGTGATTTCGGTCAGCCCCAGCATTTT. The chain is built from TRBV24-1 and TRBJ1-5; D is unclear. This CDR3 contains 12 residues. V was trimmed by 1 base and J by 6 bases, leaving 3 bases between them. Per germline, CDR1 KGHDR and CDR2 SFDVKD.

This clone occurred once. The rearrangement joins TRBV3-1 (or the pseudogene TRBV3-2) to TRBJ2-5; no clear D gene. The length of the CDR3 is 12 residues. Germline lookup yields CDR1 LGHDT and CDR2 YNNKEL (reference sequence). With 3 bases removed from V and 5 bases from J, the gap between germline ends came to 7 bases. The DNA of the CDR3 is TGTGCCAGCAGCCATCTTTCGGAGACCCAGTACTTC. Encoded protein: CASSHLSETQYF.

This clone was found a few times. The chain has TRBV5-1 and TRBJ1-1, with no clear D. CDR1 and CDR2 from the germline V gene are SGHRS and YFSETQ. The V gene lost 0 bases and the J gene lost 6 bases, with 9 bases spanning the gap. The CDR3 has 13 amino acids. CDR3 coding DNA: TGCGCCAGCAGCTTGGTACTGAGGGCTGAAGCTTTCTTT. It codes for CASSLVLRAEAFF.

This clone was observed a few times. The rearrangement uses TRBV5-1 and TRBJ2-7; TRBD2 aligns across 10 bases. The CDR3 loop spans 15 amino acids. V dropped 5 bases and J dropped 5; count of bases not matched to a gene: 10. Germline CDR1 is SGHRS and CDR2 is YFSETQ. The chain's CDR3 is CASRRAWLAGDEQYF. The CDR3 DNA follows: TGCGCCAGCAGACGAGCTTGGCTAGCGGGAGACGAGCAGTACTTC. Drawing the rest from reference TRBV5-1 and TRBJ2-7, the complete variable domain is KAGVTQTPRYLIKTRGQQVTLSCSPISGHRSVSWYQQTPGQGLQFLFEYFSETQRNKGNFPGRFSGRQFSNSRSEMNVSTLELGDSALYLCASRRAWLAGDEQYFGPGTRLTVT.

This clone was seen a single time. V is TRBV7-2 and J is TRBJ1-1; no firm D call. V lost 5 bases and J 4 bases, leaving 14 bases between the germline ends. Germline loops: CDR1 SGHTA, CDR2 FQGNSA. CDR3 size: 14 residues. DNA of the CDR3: TGTGCCAGCAGCCCCCAGGCTGCGGGCACTGAAGCTTTCTTT. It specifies CASSPQAAGTEAFF.

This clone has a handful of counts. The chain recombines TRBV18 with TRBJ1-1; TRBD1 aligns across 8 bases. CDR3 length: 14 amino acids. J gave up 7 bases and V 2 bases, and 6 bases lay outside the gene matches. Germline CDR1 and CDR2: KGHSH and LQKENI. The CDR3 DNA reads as TGTGCCAGCTCACCAATGGTCACAGGGGGTGAAGCTTTCTTT. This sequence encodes CASSPMVTGGEAFF.

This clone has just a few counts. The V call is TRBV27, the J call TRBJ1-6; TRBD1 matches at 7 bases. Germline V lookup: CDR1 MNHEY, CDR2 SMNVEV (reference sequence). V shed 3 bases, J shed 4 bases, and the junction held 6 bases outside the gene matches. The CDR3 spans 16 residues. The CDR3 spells CASSLQGVLYNSPLHF. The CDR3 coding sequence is TGTGCCAGCAGTTTGCAGGGGGTCCTGTATAATTCACCCCTCCACTTT.

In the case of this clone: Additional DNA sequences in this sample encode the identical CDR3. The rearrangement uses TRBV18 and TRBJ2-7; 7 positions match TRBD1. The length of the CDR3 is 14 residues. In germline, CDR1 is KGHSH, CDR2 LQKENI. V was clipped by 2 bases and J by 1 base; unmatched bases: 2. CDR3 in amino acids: CASSPTDRSYEQYF. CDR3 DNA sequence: TGTGCCAGCTCACCAACGGACAGGTCCTACGAGCAGTACTTC.

CDR3 loop: CASSPRGSGTDTQYF. The DNA for the CDR3 is TGTGCCAGCAGTCCCCGAGGTAGCGGCACAGATACGCAGTATTTT. V usage is TRBV28 and J usage is TRBJ2-3, with D perhaps TRBD2 (5 bases). V dropped 5 bases and J dropped 1 base, with 13 bases sitting between them. Germline lookup yields CDR1 MDHEN and CDR2 SYDVKM. This CDR3 region has 15 residues.

The CDR3 bases are TGTGCCATCGAAGGGGCTGGTGGTCAGCCCCAGCATTTT. Translated, it gives CAIEGAGGQPQHF. The chain is built from TRBV28 and TRBJ1-5, with D possibly being TRBD1 (5 bases). Trimming removed 10 bases from V and 6 bases from J, with 16 bases in between. Germline V gene lookup returns CDR1 MDHEN and CDR2 SYDVKM. The CDR3 consists of 13 residues.

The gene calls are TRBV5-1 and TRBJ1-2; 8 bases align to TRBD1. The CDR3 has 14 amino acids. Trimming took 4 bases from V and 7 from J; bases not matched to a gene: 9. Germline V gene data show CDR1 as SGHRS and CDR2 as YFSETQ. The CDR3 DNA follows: TGCGCCAGCAGCCAGTGGACAGGGTTTCCTGGCTACACCTTC. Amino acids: CASSQWTGFPGYTF.

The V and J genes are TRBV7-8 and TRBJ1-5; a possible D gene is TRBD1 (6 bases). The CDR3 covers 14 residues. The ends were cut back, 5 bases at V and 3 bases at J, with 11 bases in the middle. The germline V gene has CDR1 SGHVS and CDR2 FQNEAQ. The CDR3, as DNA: TGTGCCAGCAGCCAGACAGGCCTCAATCAGCCCCAGCATTTT. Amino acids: CASSQTGLNQPQHF.

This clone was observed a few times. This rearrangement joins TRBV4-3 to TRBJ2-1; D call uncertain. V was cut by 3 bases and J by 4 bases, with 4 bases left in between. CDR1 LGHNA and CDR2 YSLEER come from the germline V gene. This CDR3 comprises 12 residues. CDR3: CASSQRYNEQFF. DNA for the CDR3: TGCGCCAGCAGCCAGAGATACAATGAGCAGTTCTTC.

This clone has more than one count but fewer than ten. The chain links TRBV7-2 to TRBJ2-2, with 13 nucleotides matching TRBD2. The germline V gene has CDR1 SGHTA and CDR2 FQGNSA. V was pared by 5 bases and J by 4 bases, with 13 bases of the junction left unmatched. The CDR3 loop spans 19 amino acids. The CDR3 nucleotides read TGTGCCAGCAGCCCCAAGACCACTAGCGGGAGGGCCTTCACCGGGGAGCTGTTTTTT. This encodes CASSPKTTSGRAFTGELFF.

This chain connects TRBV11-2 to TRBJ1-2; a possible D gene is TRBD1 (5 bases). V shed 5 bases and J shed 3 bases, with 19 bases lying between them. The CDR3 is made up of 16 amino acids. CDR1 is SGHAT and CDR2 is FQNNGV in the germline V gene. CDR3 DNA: TGTGCCAGCAGCCATATAAGGGATCCGGGGGACTATGGCTACACCTTC. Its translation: CASSHIRDPGDYGYTF.

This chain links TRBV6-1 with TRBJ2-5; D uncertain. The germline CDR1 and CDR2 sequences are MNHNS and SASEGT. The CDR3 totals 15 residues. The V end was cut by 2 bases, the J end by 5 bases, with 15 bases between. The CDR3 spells CASSEWVRSAETQYF. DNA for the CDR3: TGTGCCAGCAGTGAATGGGTCAGAAGCGCGGAGACCCAGTACTTC.

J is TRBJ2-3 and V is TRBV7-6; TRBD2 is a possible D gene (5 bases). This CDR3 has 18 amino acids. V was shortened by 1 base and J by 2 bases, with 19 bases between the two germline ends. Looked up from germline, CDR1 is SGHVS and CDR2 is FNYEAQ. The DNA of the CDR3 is TGTGCCAGCAGCTTAGGTTTGTGGGAGCGGAGAGTCACAGATACGCAGTATTTT. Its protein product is CASSLGLWERRVTDTQYF. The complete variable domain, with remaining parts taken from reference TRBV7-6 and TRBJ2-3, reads GAGVSQSPRYKVTKRGQDVALRCDPISGHVSLYWYRQALGQGPEFLTYFNYEAQQDKSGLPNDRFSAERPEGSISTLTIQRTEQRDSAMYRCASSLGLWERRVTDTQYFGPGTRLTVL.

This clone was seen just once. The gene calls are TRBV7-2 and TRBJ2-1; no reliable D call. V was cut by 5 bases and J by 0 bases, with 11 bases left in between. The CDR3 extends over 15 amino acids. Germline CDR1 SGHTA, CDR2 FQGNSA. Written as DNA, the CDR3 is TGTGCCAGCAGCCCCCGGGTCAGCTCCTACAATGAGCAGTTCTTC. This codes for CASSPRVSSYNEQFF. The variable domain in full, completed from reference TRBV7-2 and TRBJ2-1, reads GAGVSQSPSNKVTEKGKDVELRCDPISGHTALYWYRQSLGQGLEFLIYFQGNSAPDKSGLPSDRFSAERTGGSVSTLTIQRTQQEDSAVYLCASSPRVSSYNEQFFGPGTRLTVL.

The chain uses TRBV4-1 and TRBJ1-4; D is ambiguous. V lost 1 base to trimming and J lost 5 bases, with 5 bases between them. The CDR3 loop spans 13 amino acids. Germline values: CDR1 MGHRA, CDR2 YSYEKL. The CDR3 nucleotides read TGCGCCAGCAGCCAAGGGCCGAATGAAAAACTGTTTTTT. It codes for CASSQGPNEKLFF.

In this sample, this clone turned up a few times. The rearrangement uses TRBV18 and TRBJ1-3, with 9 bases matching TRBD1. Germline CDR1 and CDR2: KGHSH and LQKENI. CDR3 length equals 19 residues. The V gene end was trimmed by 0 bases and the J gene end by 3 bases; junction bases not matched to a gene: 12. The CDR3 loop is CASSPPSTNRGRSGNTIYF. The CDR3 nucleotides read TGTGCCAGCTCACCACCCTCCACAAACAGGGGGCGAAGTGGAAACACCATATATTTT.

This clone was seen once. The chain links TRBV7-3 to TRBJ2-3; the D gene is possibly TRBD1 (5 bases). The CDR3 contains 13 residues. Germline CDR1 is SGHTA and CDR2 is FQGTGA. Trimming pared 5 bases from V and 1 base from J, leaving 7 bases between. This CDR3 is CASSRQRTDTQYF. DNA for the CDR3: TGTGCCAGCAGCCGACAGCGCACAGATACGCAGTATTTT.

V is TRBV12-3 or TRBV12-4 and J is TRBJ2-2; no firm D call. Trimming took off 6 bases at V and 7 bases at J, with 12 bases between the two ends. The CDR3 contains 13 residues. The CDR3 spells CASSSREFGELFF. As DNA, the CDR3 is TGTGCCAGCAGCTCCCGTGAGTTCGGGGAGCTGTTTTTT.

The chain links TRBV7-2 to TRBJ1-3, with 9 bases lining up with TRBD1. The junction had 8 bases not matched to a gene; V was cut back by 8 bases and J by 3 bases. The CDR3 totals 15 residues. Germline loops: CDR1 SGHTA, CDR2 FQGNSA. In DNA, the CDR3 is TGTGCCAGCGGCCCGGACAGGGGTCGTGGAAACACCATATATTTT. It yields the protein CASGPDRGRGNTIYF.

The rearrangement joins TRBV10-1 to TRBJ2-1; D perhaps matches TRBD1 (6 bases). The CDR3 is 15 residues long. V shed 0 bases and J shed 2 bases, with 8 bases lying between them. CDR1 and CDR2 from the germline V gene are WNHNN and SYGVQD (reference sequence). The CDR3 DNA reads TGCGCCAGCAGTGAGTCAGGGGGTCCCTACAATGAGCAGTTCTTC. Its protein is CASSESGGPYNEQFF.

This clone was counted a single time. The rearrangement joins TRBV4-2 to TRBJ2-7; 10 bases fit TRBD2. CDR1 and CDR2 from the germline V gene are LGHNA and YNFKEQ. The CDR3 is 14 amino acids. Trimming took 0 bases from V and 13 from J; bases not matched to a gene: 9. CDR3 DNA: TGTGCCAGCAGCCAAGACCCTACTAGCGGGGAGAGCTACTTC. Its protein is CASSQDPTSGESYF.